This T cell receptor beta chain came from a study of shared clonotypes between healthy human individuals. Whole-study findings and limits: When naive CD4 clonotypes were compared across a handful of donors, about 4.8% were shared. Few donors restricted represented genetic and exposure-history diversity. Naive subsets tended to show greater estimated richness than memory subsets.

CD4+ cells yielded CD45RA+ naive and CD45RA-negative memory subsets. Comments on this clone: What it recognizes is unknown.

TCRdb keeps only in-frame clones here, not all; method: immunoSEQ multiplex PCR. This repertoire shows millions of clones, 95% found once; its top ten account for 0.1% to 0.15%. This sequence was found in a man aged 18 to 30 in good health. Material for sequencing was naive CD4+ T cells sorted from blood. This sample's subset: CD45RA+ positively selected.

The CDR3 coding sequence is TGCGCCAGCAAAGGGGGGACAGGGGAGGCCACTGAAGCTTTCTTT. This encodes CASKGGTGEATEAFF. The rearrangement links TRBV5-1 to TRBJ1-1, with TRBD1 identical over 10 bases. V lost 6 bases and J lost 4; bases outside the gene matches: 9. The germline CDR1 and CDR2 sequences are SGHRS and YFSETQ. The CDR3 is made up of 15 amino acids.